The text below deals with one T cell receptor (beta chain). Its cognate antigen is unknown. The entry originates in a study of cytomegalovirus exposure and HLA in healthy donors. Study-wide points: Earlier analysis found most TCR beta V segments productive about 90% or about 30% of the time.

Both 60 Vbeta primers and 13 Jbeta primers went into the PCR. Generated by immunoSEQ multiplex PCR, the TCRdb table keeps only in-frame clones and is missing some. This sample has under 150,000 clones, with nearly 80% found just once. Germline CDR1 reads KGHSH; CDR2 reads LQKENI. V gave up 1 base and J gave up 4 bases; unmatched junction bases: 11. CDR3 length: 18 amino acids. This clonotype originated in a woman aged 30 to 39 in good health and CMV-seropositive. The chain has TRBV18 and TRBJ2-2; 8 nucleotides align to TRBD1. Sequencing was carried out using PBMCs. CDR3 nucleotides: TGTGCCAGCTCACCACGCTCACTGACAGGGGAAGCCACCGGGGAGCTGTTTTTT. The encoded protein is CASSPRSLTGEATGELFF.